The 10 T cell receptor beta chains below come from one sample, sequenced in a study of T cells after yellow fever vaccination (dated by TCRdb to about 2019). The library came from 5' RACE. The instrument was an Illumina NovaSeq 6000. In-frame beta chains were kept once TCRdb had trimmed the public reads at Q25 with fastp and called clones with MiXCR. Entries that share a CDR3 protein sequence are merged under the most common genes and DNA. The sample records 120,000 or so distinct CDR3 sequences, over 12% of which are singletons. 40% to 45% of the sample goes to the ten largest clones. Read against the paper, the sample's treatment or condition label means: live attenuated yellow fever vaccine strain. This material consisted of CD8+ T cells sorted from PBMCs, taken 5 days after the yellow fever booster vaccination. These TCRs come from a man younger than 35 who received the YFV17D yellow fever vaccine.

CDR3 sequence reads: CASTPSGGSYEQYF. CDR3 in DNA: TGCGCCAGCACCCCTAGCGGGGGGTCCTACGAGCAGTACTTC. The chain links TRBV5-1 to TRBJ2-7; 11 nucleotides agree with TRBD2. Germline CDR1 and CDR2: SGHRS and YFSETQ. V dropped 6 bases and J dropped 1; count of bases not matched to a gene: 3. The CDR3 spans 14 residues.

The chain employs TRBV5-8 and TRBJ1-5; D is unresolved. Germline CDR1 SGHTS, CDR2 YDEGEE. There are 15 residues in the CDR3. V was clipped by 3 bases and J by 0 bases, with 10 bases between them. For the CDR3, the DNA is TGTGCCAGCAGCTCGAGAGAGAATAGCAATCAGCCCCAGCATTTT. Protein product: CASSSRENSNQPQHF. The complete variable domain, with remaining parts taken from reference TRBV5-8 and TRBJ1-5, reads EAGVTQSPTHLIKTRGQQATLRCSPISGHTSVYWYQQALGLGLQFLLWYDEGEERNRGNFPPRFSGRQFPNYSSELNVNALELEDSALYLCASSSRENSNQPQHFGDGTRLSIL.

This clonotype showed up just a few times. The gene calls are TRBV10-2 and TRBJ2-7; no reliable D call. V lost 7 bases to trimming and J lost 0 bases, with 10 bases between them. This CDR3 has 13 residues. In germline, CDR1 is WSHSY, CDR2 SAAADI. CDR3 coding DNA: TGCGCCAGCACACACGAGAGCTCCTACGAGCAGTACGTC. Translation gives CASTHESSYEQYV.

The CDR3 here is CASSVAERGTEAFF. In DNA form, the CDR3 reads TGTGCCAGCAGCGTAGCTGAGAGGGGCACTGAAGCTTTCTTT. V is TRBV9 and J is TRBJ1-1; TRBD1 is a possible D gene (5 bases). V was clipped by 0 bases and J by 4 bases, with 10 bases between them. CDR1 SGDLS and CDR2 YYNGEE come from the germline V gene. This CDR3 spans 14 amino acids. Looking up the rest from reference TRBV9 and TRBJ1-1 gives the full variable domain: DSGVTQTPKHLITATGQRVTLRCSPRSGDLSVYWYQQSLDQGLQFLIQYYNGEERAKGNILERFSAQQFPDLHSELNLSSLELGDSALYFCASSVAERGTEAFFGQGTRLTVV.

This clonotype has more than one count but fewer than ten. The chain recombines TRBV12-3 or TRBV12-4 with TRBJ2-3; tentative D call: TRBD2 (6 bases). This CDR3 is 16 amino acids long. Trimming pared 6 bases from V and 1 base from J, leaving 17 bases between. CDR3 in amino acids: CASSPGTFEGTDTQYF. CDR3 sequence (DNA): TGTGCCAGCAGCCCCGGGACTTTTGAAGGCACAGATACGCAGTATTTT.

This clonotype was detected many times. V gene TRBV20-1 combines with J gene TRBJ2-7; D remains unclear. CDR3 length: 13 amino acids. Per germline, CDR1 DFQATT and CDR2 SNEGSKA (reference sequence). V lost 4 bases, J lost 6 bases, and 16 bases lay in between. The CDR3 DNA sequence: TGCAGTGCTATCAGTTACAGCGACACCGAGCAGTACTTC. Translation: CSAISYSDTEQYF.

This clonotype was detected only a few times. The DNA of the CDR3 is TGTGCCAGCAGTTACTCCGGCTCACAGGGGAGCCACGAGCAGTACGTC. Protein: CASSYSGSQGSHEQYV. This chain uses TRBV6-2 or TRBV6-3 with TRBJ2-7; TRBD1 agrees at 7 bases. CDR1 is MNHEY and CDR2 is SVGEGT in the germline V gene. V trimming: 0 bases; J trimming: 5 bases; junction bases outside the gene matches: 10. The CDR3 sequence is 16 residues long.

This chain links TRBV6-6 with TRBJ2-1, with TRBD2 identical over 13 bases. Germline V gene sequence: CDR1 MNHNY, CDR2 SVGAGI (reference sequence). The CDR3 has 20 amino acids. Trimming took 1 base from V and 3 from J; bases not matched to a gene: 12. DNA for the CDR3: TGTGCCAGCAGTTACTATCGGACTAGCGGGGGCCCCCTGGACTACAATGAGCAGTTCTTC. This encodes CASSYYRTSGGPLDYNEQFF.

The J gene is TRBJ2-1, the V gene TRBV27; 9 nucleotides match TRBD1. The CDR3 length is 15 residues. With 2 bases clipped from V and 7 bases from J, the junction kept 6 bases outside the gene matches. Germline values: CDR1 MNHEY, CDR2 SMNVEV (reference sequence). The CDR3 region has the DNA TGTGCCAGCAGTTTAAACACAGGGGGCTATAATGAGCAGTTCTTC. Protein product: CASSLNTGGYNEQFF.

The V call is TRBV4-3, the J call TRBJ1-2; tentative D call: TRBD1 (6 bases). Germline CDR1 is LGHNA and CDR2 is YSLEER. Trimming cost V 4 bases and J 5 bases, with 14 bases left between them. The CDR3 sequence is 14 residues long. The CDR3 loop reads CASSPDGGPYGYTF. The CDR3 nucleotides are TGCGCCAGCAGCCCAGACGGGGGGCCGTATGGCTACACCTTC.